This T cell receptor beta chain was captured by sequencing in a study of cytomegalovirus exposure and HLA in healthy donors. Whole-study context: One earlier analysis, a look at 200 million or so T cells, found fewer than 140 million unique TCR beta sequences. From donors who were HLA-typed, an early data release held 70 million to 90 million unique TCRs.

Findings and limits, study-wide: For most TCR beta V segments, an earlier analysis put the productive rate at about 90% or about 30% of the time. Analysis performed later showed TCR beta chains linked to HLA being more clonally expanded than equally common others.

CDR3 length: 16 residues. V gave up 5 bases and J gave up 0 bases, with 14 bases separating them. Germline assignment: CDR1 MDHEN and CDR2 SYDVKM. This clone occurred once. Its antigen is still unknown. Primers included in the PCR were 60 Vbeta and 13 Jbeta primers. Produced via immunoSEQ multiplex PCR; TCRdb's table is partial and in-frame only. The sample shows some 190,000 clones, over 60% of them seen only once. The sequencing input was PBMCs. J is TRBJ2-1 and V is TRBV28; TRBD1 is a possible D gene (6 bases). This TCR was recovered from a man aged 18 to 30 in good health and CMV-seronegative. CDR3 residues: CASSPSTGSSYNEQFF. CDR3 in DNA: TGTGCCAGCAGTCCCTCGACAGGAAGCTCCTACAATGAGCAGTTCTTC. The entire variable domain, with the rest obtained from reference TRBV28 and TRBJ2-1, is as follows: DVKVTQSSRYLVKRTGEKVFLECVQDMDHENMFWYRQDPGLGLRLIYFSYDVKMKEKGDIPEGYSVSREKKERFSLILESASTNQTSMYLCASSPSTGSSYNEQFFGPGTRLTVL.